A selection of T cell receptor beta chains follows, all from one sample in a study of blood T cell repertoires in COVID-19. The table came from immunoSEQ multiplex PCR; TCRdb's copy has only in-frame clones and leaves some out. The table shows 310,000 or so clones, with 85% to 90% occurring only once. Material for sequencing was PBMCs or T cells enriched from blood (not recorded which). The receptors were sampled from a woman aged 18-29 years with acute COVID-19. CDR3s leave out the opening cysteine and the closing phenylalanine or tryptophan. Fields, in order: V gene, clone size, J gene, CDR3 protein. A row's size may be missing; if present it is once, few, many or a size class.

v_gene: TRBV5-1; abundance: many; j_gene: TRBJ2-7; CDR3aa: ASSLVVAGEQY
v_gene: TRBV30; abundance: NA; j_gene: TRBJ1-1; CDR3aa: AWSTGLRNTEAF
v_gene: TRBV11-2; abundance: NA; j_gene: TRBJ2-7; CDR3aa: ASSPNLVDGGEQY
v_gene: TRBV18; abundance: NA; j_gene: TRBJ1-1; CDR3aa: ASSADRGDTEAF
v_gene: TRBV6-5; abundance: NA; j_gene: TRBJ1-2; CDR3aa: ASSYQGDGYT
v_gene: TRBV30; abundance: NA; j_gene: TRBJ1-5; CDR3aa: AWSVGSNQPQH
v_gene: TRBV4-2; abundance: NA; j_gene: TRBJ2-3; CDR3aa: ASSPTGGFTDTQY
v_gene: TRBV27; abundance: NA; j_gene: TRBJ1-1; CDR3aa: ASSLGQGGTEAF
v_gene: TRBV6-5; abundance: once; j_gene: TRBJ1-2; CDR3aa: ASSNRQGFDGYT
v_gene: TRBV14; abundance: once; j_gene: TRBJ2-1; CDR3aa: ASSQGGSSYNEQF
v_gene: TRBV5-8; abundance: NA; j_gene: TRBJ2-7; CDR3aa: ASSLRAAPYEQY
v_gene: TRBV6-5; abundance: NA; j_gene: TRBJ2-7; CDR3aa: ASSYSLEPIYEQY
v_gene: TRBV5-4; abundance: NA; j_gene: TRBJ2-1; CDR3aa: ASSLRSGYEQF
v_gene: TRBV7-2; abundance: NA; j_gene: TRBJ1-1; CDR3aa: ASSSLGRATEAF
v_gene: TRBV15; abundance: NA; j_gene: TRBJ2-1; CDR3aa: ATSRGQEKQF
v_gene: TRBV4-1; abundance: NA; j_gene: TRBJ2-7; CDR3aa: ASSHIGGGGSEEQY
v_gene: TRBV24-1; abundance: NA; j_gene: TRBJ2-5; CDR3aa: ATSDSGSEETQY
v_gene: TRBV4-1; abundance: NA; j_gene: TRBJ2-5; CDR3aa: ASRDTTSGTQETQY
v_gene: TRBV27; abundance: NA; j_gene: TRBJ1-5; CDR3aa: ASSRTAISNQPQH
v_gene: TRBV27; abundance: NA; j_gene: TRBJ2-1; CDR3aa: ASSFGGNWDLDEQF
v_gene: TRBV30; abundance: NA; j_gene: TRBJ1-2; CDR3aa: AWSVGQGLGYT
v_gene: TRBV12-3/TRBV12-4; abundance: few; j_gene: TRBJ2-7; CDR3aa: ASGSQNYEQY
v_gene: TRBV11-2; abundance: few; j_gene: TRBJ2-5; CDR3aa: ASSLQAGVYETQY
v_gene: TRBV28; abundance: NA; j_gene: TRBJ2-7; CDR3aa: ASSIGGPPYEQY
v_gene: TRBV3-1/TRBV3-2; abundance: NA; j_gene: TRBJ2-2; CDR3aa: ASSQFGTPVPPGELF
v_gene: TRBV27; abundance: NA; j_gene: TRBJ2-7; CDR3aa: ASSLFRGEAYEQY
v_gene: TRBV18; abundance: NA; j_gene: TRBJ2-5; CDR3aa: ASSPLSGSLETQY
v_gene: TRBV19; abundance: NA; j_gene: TRBJ1-1; CDR3aa: ASSISLGSGRGTEAF
v_gene: TRBV5-8; abundance: NA; j_gene: TRBJ1-1; CDR3aa: ASSLGQGGLTEAF
v_gene: TRBV30; abundance: NA; j_gene: TRBJ1-5; CDR3aa: AWSGGWSNQPQH
v_gene: TRBV29-1; abundance: NA; j_gene: TRBJ2-1; CDR3aa: SVLASSYNEQF
v_gene: TRBV19; abundance: NA; j_gene: TRBJ1-2; CDR3aa: ASSIAAPGQGGYGYT
v_gene: TRBV3-1/TRBV3-2; abundance: once; j_gene: TRBJ2-3; CDR3aa: ASSQARDSTDTQY
v_gene: TRBV27; abundance: NA; j_gene: TRBJ2-7; CDR3aa: ASSSRPDNFYEQY
v_gene: TRBV12-3/TRBV12-4; abundance: NA; j_gene: TRBJ1-1; CDR3aa: ASSLGGNTEAF
v_gene: TRBV18; abundance: NA; j_gene: TRBJ2-5; CDR3aa: ASSLDRRETQY
v_gene: TRBV14; abundance: NA; j_gene: TRBJ1-4; CDR3aa: ASSPRTAINEKLF
v_gene: TRBV11-2; abundance: NA; j_gene: TRBJ2-1; CDR3aa: ASSLDLAGGPGNEQF
v_gene: TRBV18; abundance: NA; j_gene: TRBJ1-2; CDR3aa: ASSPPASTGPYGYT
v_gene: TRBV19; abundance: once; j_gene: TRBJ1-5; CDR3aa: ASRDRGRPGNQPQH
v_gene: TRBV5-1; abundance: NA; j_gene: TRBJ1-6; CDR3aa: ASSRTGSSSYNSPLH
v_gene: TRBV27; abundance: NA; j_gene: TRBJ2-7; CDR3aa: ASSYRSGIDEQY
v_gene: TRBV28; abundance: once; j_gene: TRBJ2-3; CDR3aa: ASSLRSGDTQY
v_gene: TRBV30; abundance: NA; j_gene: TRBJ2-2; CDR3aa: AWRDRESGELF
v_gene: TRBV6-1; abundance: NA; j_gene: TRBJ2-7; CDR3aa: ASRWTSGSYEQY
v_gene: TRBV27; abundance: once; j_gene: TRBJ1-4; CDR3aa: ASSSGQGWKLF
v_gene: TRBV18; abundance: NA; j_gene: TRBJ1-5; CDR3aa: ASSPRGGSRDQPQH
v_gene: TRBV19; abundance: NA; j_gene: TRBJ1-5; CDR3aa: ASMDSDQPQH
v_gene: TRBV3-1/TRBV3-2; abundance: NA; j_gene: TRBJ1-1; CDR3aa: ASRSTGWEGENTEAF
v_gene: TRBV30; abundance: NA; j_gene: TRBJ2-7; CDR3aa: AWSAGTDYEQY
v_gene: TRBV20-1; abundance: NA; j_gene: TRBJ2-5; CDR3aa: SLGLFETQY
v_gene: TRBV28; abundance: NA; j_gene: TRBJ1-5; CDR3aa: ASRTGLNQPQH
v_gene: TRBV24-1; abundance: once; j_gene: TRBJ2-1; CDR3aa: ATSDPGQGPAGVEQF
v_gene: TRBV12-5; abundance: NA; j_gene: TRBJ1-5; CDR3aa: ASGSDRDQPQH